The following is a TCR beta chain sequence with its context. This sample was included in a study of blood T cells in healthy people across ages. Sample-barcoded 5' priming and a J-beta primer mix drove a second PCR of about 6 to 12 cycles. TCRdb independently ran MiXCR on the 5' RACE reads; one entry per CDR3 protein. The repertoire includes 1,800,000 or so distinct CDR3 sequences, approximately 40% of them detected once, and 23% sits in the top ten. The germline CDR1 and CDR2 sequences are MGHDK and SYGVNS. The CDR3 is 18 residues long. After removal of 4 bases from V and 0 bases from J, the junction contained 13 bases not matched to a gene.

This chain joins TRBV25-1 and TRBJ2-7; 9 positions agree with TRBD1. Material for sequencing was blood. This TCR was sampled from a human donor in good health. The CDR3: CASSALLDRGQSSYEQYF. The CDR3 nucleotides are TGTGCCAGCAGTGCCTTATTGGACAGGGGCCAAAGCTCCTACGAGCAGTACTTC.